The clone carrying this T cell receptor beta chain was detected only a few times. The record originates from a study of early T cells in non-severe SARS-CoV-2 infection. TCRdb re-called the 5' RACE reads with MiXCR, one entry per CDR3 protein. The sample consists of about 64,000 distinct CDR3 sequences, 20% to 25% of them appearing once. The CDR3 sequence is 14 residues long. Germline V gives CDR1 SGDLS, CDR2 YYNGEE. V was pared by 4 bases and J by 2 bases, with 11 bases between. The chain employs TRBV9 and TRBJ2-3; weak D call: TRBD2 (5 bases). The TCR sequence derives from an adult who was a healthcare worker with PCR-confirmed SARS-CoV-2 infection or an uninfected control (not recorded which). Sample: whole blood, taken at baseline. CDR3 nucleotide sequence: TGTGCCAGCAGCTTAAGCGGATACACAGATACGCAGTATTTT. Translation: CASSLSGYTDTQYF.